A selection of T cell receptor beta chains follows, all from one sample in a study of blood T cell repertoires in COVID-19. Clones were read by immunoSEQ multiplex PCR, and TCRdb kept only the in-frame ones, dropping some. The table has 200,000 to 250,000 clones, approximately 83% seen once. The sequencing input was PBMCs or T cells enriched from blood (not recorded which). These receptors originate from a woman in her forties or fifties who had been exposed to COVID-19. CDR3s include the opening cysteine and the closing phenylalanine or tryptophan. A D gene is named only where the DNA matches it firmly. The size field is filled for only some rows; it gives once, few, many or a size class.

.	TRBV5-4	TRBJ2-6	.	CASSPLPEGSGANVLTF	TGTGCCAGCAGTCCTCTTCCCGAGGGCTCTGGGGCCAACGTCCTGACTTTC
.	TRBV19	TRBJ1-1	.	CASTTTGNTEAFF	TGTGCCAGTACCACGACAGGGAACACTGAAGCTTTCTTT
.	TRBV23-1	TRBJ1-3	TRBD1	CASSQSHRGIGERNTIYF	TGCGCCAGCAGTCAATCTCACAGGGGGATCGGGGAGAGAAACACCATATATTTT
.	TRBV30	TRBJ1-1	.	CAWSVDWNTEAFF	TGTGCCTGGAGTGTCGACTGGAACACTGAAGCTTTCTTT
.	TRBV2	TRBJ2-1	.	CASSSERSSYNEQFF	TGTGCCAGCAGTTCGGAGCGGAGCTCCTACAATGAGCAGTTCTTC
.	TRBV29-1	TRBJ1-1	.	CSVEGTGRNTEAFF	TGCAGCGTTGAAGGTACAGGGCGGAACACTGAAGCTTTCTTT
few	TRBV14	TRBJ1-1	TRBD1	CASSQGQRYEAFF	TGTGCCAGCAGCCAGGGACAGAGGTATGAAGCTTTCTTT
.	TRBV29-1	TRBJ2-5	TRBD1	CSVAGQAVQETQYF	TGCAGCGTCGCCGGACAGGCCGTCCAAGAGACCCAGTACTTC
.	TRBV5-4	TRBJ2-3	.	CASSRTPPGTDTQYF	TGTGCCAGCAGCCGGACACCGCCTGGCACAGATACGCAGTATTTT
once	TRBV6-5	TRBJ1-1	TRBD1	CASRSFAGTGAEAFF	TGTGCCAGCCGATCCTTCGCCGGGACAGGGGCTGAAGCTTTCTTT
.	TRBV19	TRBJ1-2	.	CASSPSRQVYYGYTF	TGTGCCAGTAGCCCCTCGAGACAGGTCTACTATGGCTACACCTTC
.	TRBV3-1/TRBV3-2	TRBJ1-5	TRBD1	CASSFGQGDQPQHF	TGTGCCAGCAGCTTTGGACAGGGCGATCAGCCCCAGCATTTT
.	TRBV6-6	TRBJ1-1	TRBD1	CASGGQANTEAFF	TGTGCCAGCGGCGGACAGGCGAACACTGAAGCTTTCTTT
.	TRBV3-1/TRBV3-2	TRBJ1-2	.	CASSQEGRGGGYGYTF	TGTGCCAGCAGCCAAGAAGGAAGGGGAGGTGGCTATGGCTACACCTTC
.	TRBV10-3	TRBJ1-1	.	CAISEREGNTEAFF	TGTGCCATCAGTGAGCGAGAGGGGAACACTGAAGCTTTCTTT
.	TRBV30	TRBJ2-3	TRBD2	CAWSALAGGIGDTQYF	TGTGCCTGGAGTGCCCTTGCGGGGGGCATAGGAGATACGCAGTATTTT
.	TRBV24-1	TRBJ2-2	TRBD2	CATRGFRGVYTGELFF	TGTGCCACCAGAGGGTTTCGGGGGGTTTACACCGGGGAGCTGTTTTTT
.	TRBV3-1/TRBV3-2	TRBJ2-2	.	CASSQRGGSTGELFF	TGTGCCAGCAGCCAACGCGGGGGCAGCACCGGGGAGCTGTTTTTT
.	TRBV5-6	TRBJ1-2	.	CASSLARLGGYTF	TGTGCCAGCAGCTTGGCCAGGCTCGGAGGCTACACCTTC
.	TRBV19	TRBJ2-2	.	CASSIGAENTGELFF	TGTGCCAGTAGTATAGGGGCAGAAAACACCGGGGAGCTGTTTTTT
.	TRBV7-2	TRBJ1-1	TRBD1	CASSLPDRGADEAFF	TGTGCCAGCAGCTTACCCGACAGGGGGGCCGATGAAGCTTTCTTT
.	TRBV10-2	TRBJ2-1	TRBD2	CASRGLAVSSYNEQFF	TGCGCCAGCAGGGGACTAGCGGTAAGCTCCTACAATGAGCAGTTCTTC
few	TRBV7-9	TRBJ1-4	.	CASSFGSPNGELFF	TGTGCCAGCAGCTTTGGCAGCCCCAACGGGGAACTGTTTTTT
.	TRBV11-2	TRBJ1-2	TRBD1	CASSLVTGQDYGYTF	TGTGCCAGCAGCTTAGTGACCGGACAGGATTATGGCTACACCTTC
once	TRBV7-9	TRBJ2-1	.	CASSLGGRSEQFF	TGTGCCAGCAGCTTAGGAGGGAGAAGTGAGCAGTTCTTC